This T cell receptor beta chain was sequenced during a study of T cell repertoires in cytomegalovirus infection. This clonotype showed up just a few times. Its antigen remains unidentified. MiXCR, applied by TCRdb to the reads, yields one record per CDR3 protein. The repertoire includes around 310,000 distinct CDR3 sequences, about 29% of them detected once, and over 15% sits in the top ten. This sequence originates from a human donor in good health (CMV status not recorded). Some clones in this sample may be carry-over from other donors' samples. The sequencing here drew on cultured PBMCs, taken from culture after CMV antigen stimulation.

Here the CDR3 DNA reads TGTGCCAGCAGTGAAGTTCGCAGGGAGGACTATGGCTACACCTTC. Its protein is CASSEVRREDYGYTF. The chain recombines TRBV2 with TRBJ1-2; possible D gene TRBD1, 5 bases. CDR3 length: 15 amino acids. The germline CDR1 and CDR2 sequences are SNHLY and FYNNEI. Trimming took 1 base from V and 3 from J, leaving 12 bases between them.